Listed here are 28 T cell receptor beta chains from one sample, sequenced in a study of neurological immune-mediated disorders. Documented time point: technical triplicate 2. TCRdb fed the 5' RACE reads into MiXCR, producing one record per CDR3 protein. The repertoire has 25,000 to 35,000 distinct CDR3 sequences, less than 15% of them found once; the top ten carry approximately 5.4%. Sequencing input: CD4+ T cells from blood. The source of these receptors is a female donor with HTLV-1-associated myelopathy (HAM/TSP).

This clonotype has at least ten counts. The CDR3 here is CASSPGTSPTDTQYF. The DNA of the CDR3 is TGTGCCAGCAGCCCCGGGACTAGCCCCACAGATACGCAGTATTTT. The chain carries TRBV7-2 and TRBJ2-3; 9 bases are shared with TRBD2. Per the germline V gene, CDR1 is SGHTA and CDR2 is FQGNSA. V lost 5 bases and J lost 2; bases outside the gene matches: 5. The CDR3 totals 15 residues.

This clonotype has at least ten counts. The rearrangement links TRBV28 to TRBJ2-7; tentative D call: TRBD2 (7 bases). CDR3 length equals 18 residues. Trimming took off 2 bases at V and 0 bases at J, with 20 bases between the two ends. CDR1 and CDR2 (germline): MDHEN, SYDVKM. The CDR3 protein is CASSLAGVRGHTSYEQYF. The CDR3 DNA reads TGTGCCAGCAGTTTAGCGGGGGTCAGGGGCCACACCTCCTACGAGCAGTACTTC.

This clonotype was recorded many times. The CDR3 spells CSAGGQGNTEAFF. CDR3 sequence (DNA): TGCAGTGCTGGGGGACAGGGTAACACTGAAGCTTTCTTT. The chain couples TRBV20-1 to TRBJ1-1, with TRBD1 identical over 9 bases. Germline values: CDR1 DFQATT, CDR2 SNEGSKA (reference sequence). V lost 5 bases, J lost 2 bases, and 3 bases stayed unmatched. The CDR3 consists of 13 residues.

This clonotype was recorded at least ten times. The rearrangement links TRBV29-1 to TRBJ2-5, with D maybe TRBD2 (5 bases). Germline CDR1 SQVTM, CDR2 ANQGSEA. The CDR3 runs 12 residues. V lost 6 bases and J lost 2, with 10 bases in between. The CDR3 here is CSVWTGQETQYF. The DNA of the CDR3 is TGCAGCGTCTGGACTGGACAAGAGACCCAGTACTTC. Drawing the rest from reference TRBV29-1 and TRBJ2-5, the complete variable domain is SAVISQKPSRDICQRGTSLTIQCQVDSQVTMMFWYRQQPGQSLTLIATANQGSEATYESGFVIDKFPISRPNLTFSTLTVSNMSPEDSSIYLCSVWTGQETQYFGPGTRLLVL.

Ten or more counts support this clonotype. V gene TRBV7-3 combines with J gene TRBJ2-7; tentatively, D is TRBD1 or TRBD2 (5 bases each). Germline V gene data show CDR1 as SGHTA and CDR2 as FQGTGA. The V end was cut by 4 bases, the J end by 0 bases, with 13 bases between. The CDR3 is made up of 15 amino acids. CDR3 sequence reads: CASSSGRRSSYEQYF. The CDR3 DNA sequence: TGTGCCAGCAGCTCGGGGCGGCGGAGCTCCTACGAGCAGTACTTC.

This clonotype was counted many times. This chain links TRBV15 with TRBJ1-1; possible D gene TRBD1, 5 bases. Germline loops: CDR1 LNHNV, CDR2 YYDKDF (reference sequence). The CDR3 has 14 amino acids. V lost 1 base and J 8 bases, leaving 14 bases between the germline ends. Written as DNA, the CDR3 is TGTGCCACCAGCAGAGCGGCTGACAGCAACGAAGCTTTCTTT. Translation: CATSRAADSNEAFF.

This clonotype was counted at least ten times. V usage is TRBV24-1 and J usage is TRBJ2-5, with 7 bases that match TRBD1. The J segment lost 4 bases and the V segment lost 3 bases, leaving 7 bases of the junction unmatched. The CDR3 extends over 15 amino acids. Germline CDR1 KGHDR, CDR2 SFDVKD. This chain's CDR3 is CATSDPRTGGETQYF. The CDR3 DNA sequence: TGTGCCACCAGTGATCCCCGGACAGGCGGAGAGACCCAGTACTTC.

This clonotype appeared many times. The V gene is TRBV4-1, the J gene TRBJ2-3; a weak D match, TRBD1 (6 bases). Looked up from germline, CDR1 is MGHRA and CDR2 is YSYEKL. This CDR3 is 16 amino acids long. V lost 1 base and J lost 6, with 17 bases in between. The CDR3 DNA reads TGCGCCAGCAGCCAAGGGGTAGGGGGAACGGGGGATACGCAGTATTTT. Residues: CASSQGVGGTGDTQYF.

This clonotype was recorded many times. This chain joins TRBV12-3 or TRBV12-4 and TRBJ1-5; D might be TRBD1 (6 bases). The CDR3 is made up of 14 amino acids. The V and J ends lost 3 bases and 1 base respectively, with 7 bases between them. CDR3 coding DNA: TGTGCCAGCAGTTTCGGACAGAGCAATCAGCCCCAGCATTTT. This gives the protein CASSFGQSNQPQHF.

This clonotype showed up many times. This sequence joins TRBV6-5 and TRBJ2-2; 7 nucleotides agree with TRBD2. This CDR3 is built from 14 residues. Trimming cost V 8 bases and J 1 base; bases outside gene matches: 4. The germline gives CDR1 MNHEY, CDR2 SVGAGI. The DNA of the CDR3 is TGTGCCAGCGTCTCTAGCGGGAACACCGGGGAGCTGTTTTTT. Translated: CASVSSGNTGELFF.

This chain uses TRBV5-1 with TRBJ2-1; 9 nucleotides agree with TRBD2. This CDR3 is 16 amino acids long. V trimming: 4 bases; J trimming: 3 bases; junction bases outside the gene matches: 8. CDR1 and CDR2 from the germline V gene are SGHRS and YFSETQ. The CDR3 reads CASSSLGTSSYNEQFF. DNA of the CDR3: TGCGCCAGCAGCAGCCTCGGGACTAGCAGCTACAATGAGCAGTTCTTC.

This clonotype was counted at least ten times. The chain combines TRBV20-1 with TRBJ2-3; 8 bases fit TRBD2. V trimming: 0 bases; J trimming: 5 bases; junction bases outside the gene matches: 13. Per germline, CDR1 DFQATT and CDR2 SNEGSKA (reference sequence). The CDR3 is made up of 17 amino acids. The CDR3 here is CSARDAAPGLGQDTQYF. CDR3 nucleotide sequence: TGCAGTGCTAGAGATGCTGCTCCGGGACTAGGACAAGATACGCAGTATTTT.

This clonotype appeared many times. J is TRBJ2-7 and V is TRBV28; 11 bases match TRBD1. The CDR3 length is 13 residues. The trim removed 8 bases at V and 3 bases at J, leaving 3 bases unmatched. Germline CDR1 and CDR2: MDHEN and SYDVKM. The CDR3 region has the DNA TGTGCCAGCGCCGGGACAGGGGGCTACGAGCAGTACTTC. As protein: CASAGTGGYEQYF.

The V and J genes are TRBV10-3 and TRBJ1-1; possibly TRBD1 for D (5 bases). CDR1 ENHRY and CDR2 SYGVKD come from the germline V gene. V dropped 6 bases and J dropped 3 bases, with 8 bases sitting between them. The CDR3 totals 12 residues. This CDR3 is CAIRGGYTEAFF. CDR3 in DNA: TGTGCCATCAGGGGGGGGTACACTGAAGCTTTCTTT.

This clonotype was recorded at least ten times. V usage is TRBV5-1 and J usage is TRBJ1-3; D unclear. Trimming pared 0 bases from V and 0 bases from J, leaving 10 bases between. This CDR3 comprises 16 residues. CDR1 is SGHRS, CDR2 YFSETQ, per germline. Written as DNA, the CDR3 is TGCGCCAGCAGCTTGGCCGCGGCAGCCTCTGGAAACACCATATATTTT. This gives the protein CASSLAAAASGNTIYF. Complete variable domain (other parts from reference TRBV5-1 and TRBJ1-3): KAGVTQTPRYLIKTRGQQVTLSCSPISGHRSVSWYQQTPGQGLQFLFEYFSETQRNKGNFPGRFSGRQFSNSRSEMNVSTLELGDSALYLCASSLAAAASGNTIYFGEGSWLTVV.

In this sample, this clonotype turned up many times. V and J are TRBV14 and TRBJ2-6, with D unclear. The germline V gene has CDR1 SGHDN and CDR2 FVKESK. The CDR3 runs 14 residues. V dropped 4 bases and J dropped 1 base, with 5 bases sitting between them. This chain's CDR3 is CASSLISGANVLTF. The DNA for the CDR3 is TGTGCCAGCAGCCTAATATCTGGGGCCAACGTCCTGACTTTC.

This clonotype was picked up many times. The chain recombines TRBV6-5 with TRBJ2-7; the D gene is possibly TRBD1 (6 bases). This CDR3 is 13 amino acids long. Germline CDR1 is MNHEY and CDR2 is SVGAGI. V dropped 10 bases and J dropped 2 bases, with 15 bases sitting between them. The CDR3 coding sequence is TGTGCCACCAAAAACAGGGAAGCCTACGAGCAGTACTTC. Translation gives CATKNREAYEQYF.

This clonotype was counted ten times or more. In DNA form, the CDR3 reads TGTGCCAGCAGCCGGGACGTCCATGAATGGACTGAAGCTTTCTTT. Protein product: CASSRDVHEWTEAFF. The genes are TRBV5-5 and TRBJ1-1; a weak D match, TRBD1 (5 bases). Trimming pared 4 bases from V and 5 bases from J, leaving 18 bases between. The CDR3 contains 15 residues. Germline loops: CDR1 SGHKS, CDR2 YYEKEE (reference sequence). Supplemented by reference TRBV5-5 and TRBJ1-1, the full variable domain reads DAGVTQSPTHLIKTRGQQVTLRCSPISGHKSVSWYQQVLGQGPQFIFQYYEKEERGRGNFPDRFSARQFPNYSSELNVNALLLGDSALYLCASSRDVHEWTEAFFGQGTRLTVV.

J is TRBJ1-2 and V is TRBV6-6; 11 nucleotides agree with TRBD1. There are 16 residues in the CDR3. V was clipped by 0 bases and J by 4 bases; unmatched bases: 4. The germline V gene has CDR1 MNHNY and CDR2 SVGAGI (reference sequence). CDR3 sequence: CASSYSRDRGAYGYTF. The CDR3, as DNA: TGTGCCAGCAGTTACTCCCGGGACAGGGGGGCCTATGGCTACACCTTC.

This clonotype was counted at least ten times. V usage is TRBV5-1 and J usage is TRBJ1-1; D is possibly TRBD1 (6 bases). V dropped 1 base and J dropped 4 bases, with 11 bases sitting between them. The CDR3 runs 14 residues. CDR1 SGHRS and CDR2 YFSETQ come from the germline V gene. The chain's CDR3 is CASSLTGTGTEAFF. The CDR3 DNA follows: TGCGCCAGCAGCTTGACAGGGACGGGCACTGAAGCTTTCTTT.

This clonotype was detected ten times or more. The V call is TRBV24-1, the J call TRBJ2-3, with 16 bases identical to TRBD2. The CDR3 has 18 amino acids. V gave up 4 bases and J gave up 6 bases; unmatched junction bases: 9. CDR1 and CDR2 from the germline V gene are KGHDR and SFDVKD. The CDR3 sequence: CATSDPGLAGGPVDTQYF. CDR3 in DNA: TGTGCCACCAGTGACCCGGGACTAGCGGGAGGGCCAGTGGATACGCAGTATTTT.

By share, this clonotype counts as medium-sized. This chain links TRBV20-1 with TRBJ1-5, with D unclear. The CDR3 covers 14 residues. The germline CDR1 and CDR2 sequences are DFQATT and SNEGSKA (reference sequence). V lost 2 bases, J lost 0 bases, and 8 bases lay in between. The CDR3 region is CSARSGSSNQPQHF. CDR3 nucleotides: TGCAGTGCTAGATCGGGCAGTAGCAATCAGCCCCAGCATTTT.

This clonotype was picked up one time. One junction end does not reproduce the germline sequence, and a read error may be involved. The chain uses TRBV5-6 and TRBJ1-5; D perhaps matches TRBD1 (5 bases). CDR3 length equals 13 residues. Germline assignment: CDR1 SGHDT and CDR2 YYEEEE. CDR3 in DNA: TGTGCCAGCAGCCAGGGTTGGATGGTGGCCCAACATTTT. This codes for CASSQGWMVAQHF.

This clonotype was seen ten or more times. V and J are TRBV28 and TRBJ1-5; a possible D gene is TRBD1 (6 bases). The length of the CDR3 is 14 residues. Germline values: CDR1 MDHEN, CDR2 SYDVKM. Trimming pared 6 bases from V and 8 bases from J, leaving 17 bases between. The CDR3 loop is CASRPPDRYEPQHF. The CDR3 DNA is TGTGCCAGCAGGCCACCCGACAGGTACGAGCCCCAGCATTTT. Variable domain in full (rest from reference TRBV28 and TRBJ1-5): DVKVTQSSRYLVKRTGEKVFLECVQDMDHENMFWYRQDPGLGLRLIYFSYDVKMKEKGDIPEGYSVSREKKERFSLILESASTNQTSMYLCASRPPDRYEPQHFGDGTRLSIL.

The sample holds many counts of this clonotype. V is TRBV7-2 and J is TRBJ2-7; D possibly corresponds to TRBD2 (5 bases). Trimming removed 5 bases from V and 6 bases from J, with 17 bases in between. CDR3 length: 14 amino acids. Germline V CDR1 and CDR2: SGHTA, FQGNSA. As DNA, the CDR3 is TGTGCCAGCAGCCCCCGGACTCATCCATCCGAGCAGTACTTC. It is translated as CASSPRTHPSEQYF.

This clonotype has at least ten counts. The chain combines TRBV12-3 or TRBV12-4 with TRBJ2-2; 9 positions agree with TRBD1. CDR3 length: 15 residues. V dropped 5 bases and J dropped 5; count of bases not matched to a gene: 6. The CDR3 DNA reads TGTGCCAGCAGTAAAACAGGGGGCCGTACCGGGGAGCTGTTTTTT. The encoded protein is CASSKTGGRTGELFF.

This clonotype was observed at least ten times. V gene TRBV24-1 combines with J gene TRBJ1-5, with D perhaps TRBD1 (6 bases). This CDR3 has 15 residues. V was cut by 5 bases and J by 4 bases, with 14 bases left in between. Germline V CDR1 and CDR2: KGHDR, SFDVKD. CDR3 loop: CATSAGGGANQPQHF. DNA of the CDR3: TGTGCCACCAGTGCCGGGGGGGGGGCGAATCAGCCCCAGCATTTT.

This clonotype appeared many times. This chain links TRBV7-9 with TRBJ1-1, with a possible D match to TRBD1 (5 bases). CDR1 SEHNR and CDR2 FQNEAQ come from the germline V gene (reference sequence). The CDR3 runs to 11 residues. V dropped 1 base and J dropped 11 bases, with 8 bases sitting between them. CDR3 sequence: CASSLGDGAFF. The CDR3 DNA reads TGTGCCAGCAGCTTAGGGGACGGGGCTTTCTTT.